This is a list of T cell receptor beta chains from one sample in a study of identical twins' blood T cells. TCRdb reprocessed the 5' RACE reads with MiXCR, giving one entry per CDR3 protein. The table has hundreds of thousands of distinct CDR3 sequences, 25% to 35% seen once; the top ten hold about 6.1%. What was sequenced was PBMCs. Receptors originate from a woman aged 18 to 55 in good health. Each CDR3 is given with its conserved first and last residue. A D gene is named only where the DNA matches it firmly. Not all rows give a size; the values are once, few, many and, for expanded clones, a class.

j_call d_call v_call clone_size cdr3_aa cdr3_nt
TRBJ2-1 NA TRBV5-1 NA CASSFEWAYNEQFF TGCGCCAGCAGCTTTGAGTGGGCCTACAATGAGCAGTTCTTC
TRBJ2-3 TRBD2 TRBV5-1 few CASRLGNSGVRDTQYF TGCGCCAGCCGGTTGGGGAATAGCGGGGTAAGAGATACGCAGTATTTT
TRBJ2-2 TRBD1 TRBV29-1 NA CSVDRGRGTGELFF TGCAGCGTTGACAGGGGGCGCGGTACCGGGGAGCTGTTTTTT
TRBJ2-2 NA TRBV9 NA CASSVATPGTGELFF TGTGCCAGCAGCGTAGCCACACCGGGAACCGGGGAGCTGTTTTTT
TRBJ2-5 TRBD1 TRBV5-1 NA CASSISETGREETQYF TGCGCCAGCAGCATATCCGAGACAGGGAGAGAGGAGACCCAGTACTTC
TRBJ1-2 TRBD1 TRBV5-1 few CASRQQGNYGYTF TGCGCCAGCAGGCAACAGGGGAACTATGGCTACACCTTC
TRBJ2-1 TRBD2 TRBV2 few CASTLGSGRTNEQFF TGTGCCAGCACCCTAGGTAGCGGGAGAACGAATGAGCAGTTCTTC
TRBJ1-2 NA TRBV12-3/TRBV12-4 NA CAGSYEANYGYTF TGTGCCGGCAGTTATGAAGCGAACTATGGCTACACCTTC
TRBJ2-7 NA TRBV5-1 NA CAGRGEAGSEQYF TGCGCCGGCAGGGGGGAGGCGGGGAGCGAGCAGTACTTC
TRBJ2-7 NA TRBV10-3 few CAIKGTGAGYEQYF TGTGCCATCAAGGGAACGGGGGCCGGCTACGAGCAGTACTTC
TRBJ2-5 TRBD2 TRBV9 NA CASSSREGETQYF TGTGCCAGCAGCTCGAGGGAGGGAGAGACCCAGTACTTC
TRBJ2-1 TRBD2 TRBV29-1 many CSVGGGTSGYNEQFF TGCAGCGTCGGGGGCGGGACTAGCGGCTACAATGAGCAGTTCTTC
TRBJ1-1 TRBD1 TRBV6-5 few CASGVRQGENTEAFF TGTGCCAGCGGGGTAAGGCAGGGGGAGAACACTGAAGCTTTCTTT
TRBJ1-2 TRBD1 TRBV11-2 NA CASSQTPGQLYGYTF TGTGCCAGCAGCCAGACACCGGGACAGCTCTATGGCTACACCTTC
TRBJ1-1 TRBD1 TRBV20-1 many CSARAGGMNTEAFF TGCAGTGCTAGAGCAGGGGGCATGAACACTGAAGCTTTCTTT
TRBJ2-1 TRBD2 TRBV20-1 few CSARGDYGNEQFF TGCAGTGCTAGAGGGGACTACGGCAATGAGCAGTTCTTC
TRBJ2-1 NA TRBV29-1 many CSVEGVKINEQFF TGCAGCGTTGAAGGGGTTAAAATTAATGAGCAGTTCTTC
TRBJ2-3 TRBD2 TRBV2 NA CASSKGLAGVTDTQYF TGTGCCAGCAGTAAAGGACTAGCGGGAGTCACAGATACGCAGTATTTT
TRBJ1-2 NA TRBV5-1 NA CTSSPGYGYTF TGCACCAGCAGCCCGGGCTATGGCTACACCTTC
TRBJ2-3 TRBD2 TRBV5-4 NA CASSLRKAGGDTQYF TGTGCCAGCAGCTTGCGGAAAGCGGGAGGTGATACGCAGTATTTT
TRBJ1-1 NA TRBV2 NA CASSEQGSLNTEAFF TGTGCCAGCAGTGAACAGGGCAGCTTGAACACTGAAGCTTTCTTT
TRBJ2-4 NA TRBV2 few CASSLEGAGNIQYF TGTGCCAGCAGCCTGGAGGGGGCCGGAAACATTCAGTACTTC
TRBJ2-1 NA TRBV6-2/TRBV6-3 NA CASSPISLPPYNEQFF TGTGCCAGCAGTCCTATTAGCCTTCCCCCCTACAATGAGCAGTTCTTC
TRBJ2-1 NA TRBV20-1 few CSARATKSEQFF TGCAGTGCTAGGGCGACGAAAAGTGAGCAGTTCTTC
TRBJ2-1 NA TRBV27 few CASSLRTYPKPNEQFF TGTGCCAGCAGTTTAAGGACTTACCCCAAGCCCAATGAGCAGTTCTTC
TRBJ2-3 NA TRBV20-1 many CSALTRNTDTQYF TGCAGTGCTCTGACTAGAAACACAGATACGCAGTATTTT
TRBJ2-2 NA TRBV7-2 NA CASTVDRLNTGELFF TGTGCCAGCACCGTAGACCGCTTAAACACCGGGGAGCTGTTTTTT
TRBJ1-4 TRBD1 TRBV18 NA CASSPTGTDIEKLFF TGTGCCAGCTCACCAACCGGGACAGACATTGAAAAACTGTTTTTT
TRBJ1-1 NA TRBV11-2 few CASSLVSLNTEAFF TGTGCCAGCAGCTTAGTATCCCTGAACACTGAAGCTTTCTTT
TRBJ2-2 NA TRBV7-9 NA CASSMDIRTGELFF TGTGCCAGCAGCATGGACATCCGGACCGGGGAGCTGTTTTTT
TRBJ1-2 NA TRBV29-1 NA CSAEANYGYTF TGCAGCGCAGAAGCTAACTATGGCTACACCTTC
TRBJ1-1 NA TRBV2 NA CASSERGYGTEAFF TGTGCCAGCAGTGAAAGAGGGTACGGGACTGAAGCTTTCTTT
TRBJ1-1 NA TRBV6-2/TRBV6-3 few CASKPHSFMNTEAFF TGTGCCAGCAAACCGCACTCTTTTATGAACACTGAAGCTTTCTTT
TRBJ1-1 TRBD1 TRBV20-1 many CSARDLTGGNTEAFF TGCAGTGCTAGAGACCTTACAGGGGGGAACACTGAAGCTTTCTTT